These T cell receptor beta chains were read from a single sample in a study of radiation and T cells in renal cell carcinoma. Clones were sequenced by immunoSEQ multiplex PCR, and TCRdb holds only the in-frame ones, with some missing. The top ten clones hold roughly 17% of a sample with 130,000 to 150,000 clones, 70% to 90% of them seen once. The sample consisted of blood, taken from a patient whose treatment included radiotherapy and nephrectomy. Receptors were obtained from a woman aged 45-59 years with renal cell carcinoma. CDR3s include the opening cysteine and the closing phenylalanine or tryptophan. Fields, in order: J gene, clone size, V gene, CDR3 protein. The size field is filled for only some rows; it gives once, few, many or a size class.

j_call: TRBJ1-1; clone_size: NA; v_call: TRBV25-1; cdr3_aa: CASSEPIGTGIKAFF
j_call: TRBJ1-1; clone_size: NA; v_call: TRBV9; cdr3_aa: CASSVVRTNTEAFF
j_call: TRBJ2-7; clone_size: NA; v_call: TRBV6-5; cdr3_aa: CASSDLYEQYF
j_call: TRBJ1-2; clone_size: NA; v_call: TRBV28; cdr3_aa: CASRLDLAARGYTF
j_call: TRBJ2-6; clone_size: NA; v_call: TRBV4-2; cdr3_aa: CASSQVGPHSGANVLTF
j_call: TRBJ2-5; clone_size: NA; v_call: TRBV5-4; cdr3_aa: CASSGGTSGGETQYF
j_call: TRBJ2-1; clone_size: NA; v_call: TRBV7-2; cdr3_aa: CASSLVGGEQFF
j_call: TRBJ1-1; clone_size: NA; v_call: TRBV27; cdr3_aa: CASSFTGMNTEAFF
j_call: TRBJ2-1; clone_size: NA; v_call: TRBV30; cdr3_aa: CACSSGGLVYEQFF
j_call: TRBJ1-2; clone_size: NA; v_call: TRBV9; cdr3_aa: CASSGGGSNYGYTF
j_call: TRBJ1-2; clone_size: NA; v_call: TRBV4-3; cdr3_aa: CASSQDVGRDGYTF
j_call: TRBJ2-4; clone_size: NA; v_call: TRBV5-5; cdr3_aa: CASSFSGPENIQYF
j_call: TRBJ1-5; clone_size: NA; v_call: TRBV4-3; cdr3_aa: CASSQDRDQPQHF
j_call: TRBJ1-6; clone_size: NA; v_call: TRBV5-4; cdr3_aa: CASSLEQLNSPLHF
j_call: TRBJ1-1; clone_size: NA; v_call: TRBV5-5; cdr3_aa: CASSLGARDTEAFF
j_call: TRBJ2-3; clone_size: NA; v_call: TRBV9; cdr3_aa: CASSVGGGAGTDTQYF
j_call: TRBJ2-3; clone_size: NA; v_call: TRBV6-1; cdr3_aa: CASSESGREDTQYF
j_call: TRBJ1-2; clone_size: NA; v_call: TRBV5-8; cdr3_aa: CASTPSIGANYGYTF
j_call: TRBJ1-5; clone_size: NA; v_call: TRBV5-1; cdr3_aa: CASSLDAGGSNQPQHF
j_call: TRBJ1-5; clone_size: NA; v_call: TRBV5-6; cdr3_aa: CASPLGPAINQPQHF
j_call: TRBJ1-5; clone_size: NA; v_call: TRBV6-5; cdr3_aa: CASSSGGGNDQPQHF
j_call: TRBJ2-3; clone_size: NA; v_call: TRBV5-1; cdr3_aa: CARDGGFRPSTDTQYF
j_call: TRBJ1-5; clone_size: NA; v_call: TRBV7-2; cdr3_aa: CASRTDSNQPQHF
j_call: TRBJ2-3; clone_size: NA; v_call: TRBV4-3; cdr3_aa: CASSQGIAGETDTQYF
j_call: TRBJ2-1; clone_size: NA; v_call: TRBV7-2; cdr3_aa: CASSPLQAAVSGNEQFF
j_call: TRBJ1-1; clone_size: NA; v_call: TRBV5-1; cdr3_aa: CASSHGQGPFVGAFF
j_call: TRBJ1-6; clone_size: NA; v_call: TRBV6-5; cdr3_aa: CASSTGGGYSPLHF
j_call: TRBJ1-4; clone_size: NA; v_call: TRBV7-9; cdr3_aa: CASSLYRGWDEKLFF
j_call: TRBJ2-1; clone_size: NA; v_call: TRBV25-1; cdr3_aa: CASSEPGISYNEQFF
j_call: TRBJ2-5; clone_size: NA; v_call: TRBV18; cdr3_aa: CASSPPTVETQYF
j_call: TRBJ2-7; clone_size: NA; v_call: TRBV19; cdr3_aa: CASRRSGTGGSEQYF
j_call: TRBJ2-7; clone_size: NA; v_call: TRBV11-2; cdr3_aa: CASSFLGSEQYF
j_call: TRBJ1-1; clone_size: NA; v_call: TRBV15; cdr3_aa: CATSRAGFNTEAFF
j_call: TRBJ2-5; clone_size: NA; v_call: TRBV5-4; cdr3_aa: CASRPTSGQETQYF
j_call: TRBJ2-4; clone_size: NA; v_call: TRBV15; cdr3_aa: CATSWGQLLAKNIQYF
j_call: TRBJ1-5; clone_size: NA; v_call: TRBV10-3; cdr3_aa: CAIRDGSNQPQHF
j_call: TRBJ2-1; clone_size: NA; v_call: TRBV5-1; cdr3_aa: CASSYTGLSYNEQFF
j_call: TRBJ2-1; clone_size: NA; v_call: TRBV19; cdr3_aa: CASTPTSGNNEQFF
j_call: TRBJ2-1; clone_size: NA; v_call: TRBV6-6; cdr3_aa: CASNRLPAYNEQFF
j_call: TRBJ2-3; clone_size: NA; v_call: TRBV9; cdr3_aa: CASSVVRVASTDTQYF
j_call: TRBJ1-3; clone_size: few; v_call: TRBV10-3; cdr3_aa: CAIMSSGNTIYF
j_call: TRBJ2-7; clone_size: NA; v_call: TRBV7-3; cdr3_aa: CASSVTQSSYEQYF
j_call: TRBJ2-7; clone_size: NA; v_call: TRBV19; cdr3_aa: CASSAPSGEQYF